Each of the 13 T cell receptor beta chains below was sequenced from the same sample in a study of CD8 T cells in ankylosing spondylitis. General observations from the study: One TCR beta motif, made up of eight or nine highly homologous variants, appeared characteristic of ankylosing spondylitis blood.

Their recognized antigens are unknown. Using its own MiXCR run on the 5' RACE reads, TCRdb lists one record per CDR3 protein. The sample has around 890,000 distinct CDR3 sequences, roughly 12% seen once. Sequenced input: blood, either unsorted or a sorted T cell fraction (not recorded which). The receptors stem from a male donor with ankylosing spondylitis.

The rearrangement joins TRBV20-1 to TRBJ1-1; TRBD1 aligns across 7 bases. Germline lookup yields CDR1 DFQATT and CDR2 SNEGSKA (reference sequence). V trimming: 6 bases; J trimming: 5 bases; junction bases outside the gene matches: 9. This CDR3 is built from 13 residues. The CDR3 sequence: CSACRGVRTEAFF. The CDR3 nucleotides read TGCAGTGCGTGCAGGGGGGTTCGAACTGAAGCTTTCTTT.

This clonotype was detected many times. The V call is TRBV11-2, the J call TRBJ2-1; D gene ambiguous. V was cut by 4 bases and J by 1 base, with 23 bases left in between. The V gene's germline CDR1 is SGHAT and CDR2 FQNNGV. This CDR3 has 19 amino acids. Written as DNA, the CDR3 is TGTGCCAGCAGCTCCCTTCCACGACACGCCTGGGGATCCTACAATGAGCAGTTCTTC. Translating gives CASSSLPRHAWGSYNEQFF.

This clonotype was seen a handful of times. The rearrangement joins TRBV5-6 to TRBJ2-2, with a weak D call TRBD1 (5 bases). The CDR3 totals 13 residues. Germline loops: CDR1 SGHDT, CDR2 YYEEEE. V lost 4 bases and J 5 bases, leaving 9 bases between the germline ends. The CDR3 DNA sequence: TGTGCCAGCAGCAAAGACAGAACCGGGGAGCTGTTTTTT. Translating gives CASSKDRTGELFF.

This clonotype has at least ten counts. One end of the junction fails to match germline, which may point to a read error. This chain links TRBV7-2 with TRBJ1-2; D may be TRBD1 (5 bases). This CDR3 has 13 amino acids. Germline V lookup: CDR1 SGHTA, CDR2 FQGNSA. CDR3 nucleotide sequence: TGCGCCAGCAGCTTAGGGACGGCCTATGGCTACACCTTC. Its translation is CASSLGTAYGYTF.

This clonotype came up many times. This chain uses TRBV10-3 with TRBJ2-3, with D perhaps TRBD2 (7 bases). The CDR3 loop spans 15 amino acids. The V end lost 3 bases, the J end lost 4 bases, and 14 bases lay between the germline ends. Germline CDR1 is ENHRY and CDR2 is SYGVKD. The CDR3 reads CAISDGRGGADTQYF. The CDR3 region has the DNA TGTGCCATCAGTGATGGAAGGGGGGGTGCAGATACGCAGTATTTT.

This clonotype was found a few times. The chain has TRBV5-1 and TRBJ1-1; D gene ambiguous. Trimming shortened V by 0 bases and J by 1 base, and 10 bases separated the two germline ends. The germline CDR1 and CDR2 sequences are SGHRS and YFSETQ. The CDR3 contains 15 residues. The CDR3 nucleotides read TGCGCCAGCAGCTTGGAACGAGGGTCGAACACTGAAGCTTTCTTT. This codes for CASSLERGSNTEAFF.

This clonotype came up a few times. The chain joins TRBV7-2 to TRBJ2-3; TRBD2 matches 9 bases. The CDR3 has 17 residues. CDR1 and CDR2 (germline): SGHTA, FQGNSA. Trimming cost V 5 bases and J 1 base; bases outside gene matches: 10. CDR3 DNA: TGTGCCAGCAGCCCTAACGGCGGGAGGGAGGGCACAGATACGCAGTATTTT. This encodes CASSPNGGREGTDTQYF. Drawing the rest from reference TRBV7-2 and TRBJ2-3, the complete variable domain is GAGVSQSPSNKVTEKGKDVELRCDPISGHTALYWYRQSLGQGLEFLIYFQGNSAPDKSGLPSDRFSAERTGGSVSTLTIQRTQQEDSAVYLCASSPNGGREGTDTQYFGPGTRLTVL.

This clonotype was counted between two and nine times. The genes are TRBV18 and TRBJ1-5, with a possible D match to TRBD1 (5 bases). The CDR3 is made up of 16 amino acids. CDR1 and CDR2 from the germline V gene are KGHSH and LQKENI. V shed 4 bases and J shed 7 bases, with 20 bases lying between them. The CDR3, as DNA: TGTGCCAGCTCACGGCGTGAAGGGGCAGGGTGGCAGCCCCAGCATTTT. It is translated as CASSRREGAGWQPQHF.

The chain couples TRBV5-6 to TRBJ1-5; D call uncertain. The germline CDR1 and CDR2 sequences are SGHDT and YYEEEE. Trimming took 4 bases from V and 3 from J, leaving 11 bases between them. The CDR3 contains 14 residues. Written as DNA, the CDR3 is TGTGCCAGCAGCCTGGACGATATCAATCAGCCCCAGCATTTT. Translation: CASSLDDINQPQHF.

This clonotype appeared many times. CDR3 sequence (DNA): TGTGCCATCAGGCCGGGACAACTCAACTCACCCCTCCACTTT. Protein: CAIRPGQLNSPLHF. V and J are TRBV10-3 and TRBJ1-6, with D possibly TRBD1 on 6 matching bases. Looked up from germline, CDR1 is ENHRY and CDR2 is SYGVKD. V lost 6 bases and J lost 10, with 16 bases in between. The CDR3 runs to 14 residues.

The chain links TRBV7-9 to TRBJ2-5; 14 nucleotides align to TRBD2. J gave up 5 bases and V 5 bases, and 7 bases lay outside the gene matches. The CDR3 covers 16 residues. Germline V gene sequence: CDR1 SEHNR, CDR2 FQNEAQ (reference sequence). The CDR3 region is CASSTRTSGRSETQYF. The CDR3 nucleotides read TGTGCCAGCAGCACCCGGACTAGCGGGAGGTCGGAGACCCAGTACTTC.

The sample holds a few counts of this clonotype. This chain joins TRBV20-1 and TRBJ2-7; TRBD2 aligns across 8 bases. V shed 6 bases, J shed 6 bases, and the junction held 7 bases outside the gene matches. The germline CDR1 and CDR2 sequences are DFQATT and SNEGSKA (reference sequence). This CDR3 comprises 12 residues. CDR3 loop: CSAQSGGLEQYF. DNA of the CDR3: TGCAGTGCCCAATCGGGGGGGCTCGAGCAGTACTTC.

This clonotype was detected only a few times. This rearrangement joins TRBV6-2 or TRBV6-3 to TRBJ1-1; TRBD1 might be the D (6 bases). In germline, CDR1 is MNHEY, CDR2 SVGEGT. With 4 bases removed from V and 2 bases from J, the gap between germline ends came to 14 bases. The CDR3 extends over 15 amino acids. CDR3 amino acids: CASSFLGQTNTEAFF. The CDR3 DNA reads as TGTGCCAGCAGTTTCCTCGGACAGACAAACACTGAAGCTTTCTTT.